This T cell receptor (beta chain) was captured by sequencing in a study of response to subunit inactivated influenza vaccine. Study-level results: A suggestion made by the authors is that each seasonal influenza vaccination recruits few new T cells.

V lost 6 bases and J lost 5, with 16 bases in between. The V gene's germline CDR1 is KGHSH and CDR2 LQKENI. The CDR3 contains 14 residues. Worth noting for this clonotype: The antigen remains unidentified.

TCRdb reanalysed the RT-PCR reads using MiXCR and keeps one entry per CDR3 protein. Of roughly 570,000 distinct CDR3 sequences listed, approximately 15% are singletons. The TCR was taken from a man aged 45-65 years who received an inactivated influenza vaccine. The sequenced sample was PBMCs from blood, obtained approximately 13 days after vaccination. The chain carries TRBV18 and TRBJ1-1; the D gene is possibly TRBD1 (5 bases). The CDR3 DNA follows: TGTGCCAGCTCGCCTAACGGGGGTGCGACTGAAGCTTTCTTT. Its protein is CASSPNGGATEAFF.